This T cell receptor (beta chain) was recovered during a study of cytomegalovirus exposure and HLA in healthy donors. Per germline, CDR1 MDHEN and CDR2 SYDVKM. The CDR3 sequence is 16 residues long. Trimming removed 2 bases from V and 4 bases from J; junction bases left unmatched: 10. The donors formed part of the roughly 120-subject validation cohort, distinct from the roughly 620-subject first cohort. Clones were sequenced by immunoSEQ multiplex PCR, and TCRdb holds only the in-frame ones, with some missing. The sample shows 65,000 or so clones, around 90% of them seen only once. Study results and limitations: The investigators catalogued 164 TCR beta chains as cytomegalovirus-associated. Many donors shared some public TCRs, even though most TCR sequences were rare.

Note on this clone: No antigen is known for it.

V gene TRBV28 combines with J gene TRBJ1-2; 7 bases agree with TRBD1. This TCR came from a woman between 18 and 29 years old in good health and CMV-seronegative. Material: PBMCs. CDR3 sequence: CASSLPHPGDSYGYTF. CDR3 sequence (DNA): TGTGCCAGCAGTTTACCCCACCCAGGGGACAGCTATGGCTACACCTTC.